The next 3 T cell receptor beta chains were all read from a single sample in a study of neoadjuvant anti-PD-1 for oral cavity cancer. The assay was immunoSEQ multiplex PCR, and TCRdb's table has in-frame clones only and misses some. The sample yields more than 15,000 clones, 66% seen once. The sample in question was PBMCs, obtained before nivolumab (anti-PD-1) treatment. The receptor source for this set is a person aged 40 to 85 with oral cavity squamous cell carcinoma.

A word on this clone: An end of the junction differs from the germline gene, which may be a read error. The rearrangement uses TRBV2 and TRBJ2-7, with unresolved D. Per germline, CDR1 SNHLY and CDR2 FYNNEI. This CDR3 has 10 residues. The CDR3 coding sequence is TGTGCCAGCAGTGAGAGACAAACTGACTTC. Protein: CASSERQTDF. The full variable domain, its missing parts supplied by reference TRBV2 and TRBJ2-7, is EPEVTQTPSHQVTQMGQEVILRCVPISNHLYFYWYRQILGQKVEFLVSFYNNEISEKSEIFDDQFSVERPDGSNFTLKIRSTKLEDSAMYFCASSERQTDFGPGTRLTVT.

The chain's CDR3 is CASSWGFEGNEQFF. In DNA, the CDR3 is TGTGCCAGCAGCTGGGGATTCGAGGGCAATGAGCAGTTCTTC. The chain has TRBV5-8 and TRBJ2-1, with TRBD2 as a possible D gene (5 bases). V gave up 3 bases and J gave up 6 bases, with 13 bases separating them. Germline assignment: CDR1 SGHTS and CDR2 YDEGEE. This CDR3 has 14 residues.

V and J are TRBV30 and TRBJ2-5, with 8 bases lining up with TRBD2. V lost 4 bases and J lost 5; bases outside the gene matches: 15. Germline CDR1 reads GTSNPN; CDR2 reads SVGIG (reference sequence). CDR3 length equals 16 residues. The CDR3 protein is CAWKGQFSGRDETQYF. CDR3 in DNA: TGTGCCTGGAAGGGGCAGTTCAGCGGGAGAGATGAGACCCAGTACTTC.